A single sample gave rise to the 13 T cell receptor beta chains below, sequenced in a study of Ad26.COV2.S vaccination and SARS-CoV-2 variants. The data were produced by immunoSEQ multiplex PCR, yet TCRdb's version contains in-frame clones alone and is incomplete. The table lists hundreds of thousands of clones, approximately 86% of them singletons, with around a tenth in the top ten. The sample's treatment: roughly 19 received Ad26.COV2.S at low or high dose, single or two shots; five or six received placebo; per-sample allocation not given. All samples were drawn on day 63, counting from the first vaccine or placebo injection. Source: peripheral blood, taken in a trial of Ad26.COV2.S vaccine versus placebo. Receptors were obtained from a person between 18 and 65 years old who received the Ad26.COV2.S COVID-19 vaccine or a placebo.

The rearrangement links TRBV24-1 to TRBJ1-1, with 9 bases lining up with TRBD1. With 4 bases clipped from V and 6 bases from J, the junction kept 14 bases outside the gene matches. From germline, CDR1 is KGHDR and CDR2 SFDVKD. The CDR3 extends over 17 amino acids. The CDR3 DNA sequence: TGTGCCACCAGTGACCCCGGACAGGGGCCCTTCTGCGCTGAAGCTTTCTTT. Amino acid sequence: CATSDPGQGPFCAEAFF.

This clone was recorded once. The CDR3 DNA follows: TGTGCCAGCAGTTACGTCGCCGGCCCTGAAGCTTTCTTT. It is translated as CASSYVAGPEAFF. The rearrangement uses TRBV28 and TRBJ1-1; D unresolved. Germline V gene data show CDR1 as MDHEN and CDR2 as SYDVKM. V was cut by 4 bases and J by 6 bases, with 12 bases left in between. The CDR3 spans 13 residues. Full variable domain (rest looked up from reference TRBV28 and TRBJ1-1): DVKVTQSSRYLVKRTGEKVFLECVQDMDHENMFWYRQDPGLGLRLIYFSYDVKMKEKGDIPEGYSVSREKKERFSLILESASTNQTSMYLCASSYVAGPEAFFGQGTRLTVV.

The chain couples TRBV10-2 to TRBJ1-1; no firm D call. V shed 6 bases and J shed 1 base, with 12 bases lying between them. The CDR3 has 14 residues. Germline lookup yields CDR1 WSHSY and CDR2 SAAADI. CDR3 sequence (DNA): TGCGCCAGCAGCCGTGTTGACACGAACACTGAAGCTTTCTTT. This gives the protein CASSRVDTNTEAFF.

CDR3 nucleotides: TGTGCCAGCAGCCATACTAGCGGGGGGGACAATGAGCAGTTCTTC. Translated: CASSHTSGGDNEQFF. The chain uses TRBV7-9 and TRBJ2-1; 13 positions agree with TRBD2. The CDR3 extends over 15 amino acids. Germline-derived CDR1 and CDR2 are SEHNR and FQNEAQ (reference sequence). V lost 5 bases and J lost 5; bases outside the gene matches: 3. Together with reference TRBV7-9 and TRBJ2-1, the CDR3 gives the full variable domain: DTGVSQNPRHKITKRGQNVTFRCDPISEHNRLYWYRQTLGQGPEFLTYFQNEAQLEKSRLLSDRFSAERPKGSFSTLEIQRTEQGDSAMYLCASSHTSGGDNEQFFGPGTRLTVL.

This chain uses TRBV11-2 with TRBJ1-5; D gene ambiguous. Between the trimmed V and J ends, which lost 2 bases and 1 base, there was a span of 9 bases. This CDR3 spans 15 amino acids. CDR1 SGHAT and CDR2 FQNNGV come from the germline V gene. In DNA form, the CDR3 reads TGTGCCAGCAGCTTATCGTTGGAAAGCAATCAGCCCCAGCATTTT. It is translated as CASSLSLESNQPQHF. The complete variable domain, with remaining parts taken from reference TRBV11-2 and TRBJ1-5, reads EAGVAQSPRYKIIEKRQSVAFWCNPISGHATLYWYQQILGQGPKLLIQFQNNGVVDDSQLPKDRFSAERLKGVDSTLKIQPAKLEDSAVYLCASSLSLESNQPQHFGDGTRLSIL.

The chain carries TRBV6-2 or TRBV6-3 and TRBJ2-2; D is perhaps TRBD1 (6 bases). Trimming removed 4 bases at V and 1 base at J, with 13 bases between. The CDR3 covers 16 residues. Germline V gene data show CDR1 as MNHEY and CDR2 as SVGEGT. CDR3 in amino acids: CASSSPDRGNTGELFF. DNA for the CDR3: TGTGCCAGCAGTTCCCCGGACAGAGGGAACACCGGGGAGCTGTTTTTT.

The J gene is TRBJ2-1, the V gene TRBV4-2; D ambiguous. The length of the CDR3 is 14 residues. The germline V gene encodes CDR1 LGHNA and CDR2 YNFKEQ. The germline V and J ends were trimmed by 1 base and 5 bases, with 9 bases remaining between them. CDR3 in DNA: TGTGCCAGCAGCCAAGCCATGGGCGACAATGAGCAGTTCTTC. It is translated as CASSQAMGDNEQFF.

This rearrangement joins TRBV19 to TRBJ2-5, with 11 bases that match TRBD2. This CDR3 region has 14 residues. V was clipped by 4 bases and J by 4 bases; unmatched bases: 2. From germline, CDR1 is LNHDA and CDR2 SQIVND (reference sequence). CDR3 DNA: TGTGCCAGTAGTAGTACTAGCGGGAGAGAGACCCAGTACTTC. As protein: CASSSTSGRETQYF.

Here the CDR3 reads CASSLGGLAGVEQYF. The CDR3 nucleotides read TGTGCCAGCAGCTTGGGGGGACTAGCGGGAGTAGAGCAGTACTTC. The chain employs TRBV7-2 and TRBJ2-7; 14 bases fit TRBD2. This CDR3 has 15 residues. With 3 bases clipped from V and 7 bases from J, the junction kept 5 bases outside the gene matches. Germline V lookup: CDR1 SGHTA, CDR2 FQGNSA.

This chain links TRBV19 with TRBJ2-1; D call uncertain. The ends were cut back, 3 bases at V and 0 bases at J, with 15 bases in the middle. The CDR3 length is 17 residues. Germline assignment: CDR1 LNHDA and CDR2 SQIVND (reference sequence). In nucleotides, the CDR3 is TGTGCCAGTAGTATCCCCCCGATACGAACCTCCTACAATGAGCAGTTCTTC. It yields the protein CASSIPPIRTSYNEQFF.

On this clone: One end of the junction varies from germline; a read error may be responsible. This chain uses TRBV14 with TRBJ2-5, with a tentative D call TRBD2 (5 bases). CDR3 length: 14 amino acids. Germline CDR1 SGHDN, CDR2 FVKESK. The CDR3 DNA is TGTGCCAGCAGACAAGGACGGGGATTTGAGACCCAGTACTTC. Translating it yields CASRQGRGFETQYF. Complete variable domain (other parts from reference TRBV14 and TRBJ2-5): EAGVTQFPSHSVIEKGQTVTLRCDPISGHDNLYWYRRVMGKEIKFLLHFVKESKQDESGMPNNRFLAERTGGTYSTLKVQPAELEDSGVYFCASRQGRGFETQYFGPGTRLLVL.

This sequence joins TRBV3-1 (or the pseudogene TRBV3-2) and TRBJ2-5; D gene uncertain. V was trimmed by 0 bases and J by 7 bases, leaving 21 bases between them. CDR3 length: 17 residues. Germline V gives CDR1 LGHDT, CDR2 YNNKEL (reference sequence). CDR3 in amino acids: CASSQEPAGPLGGTQYF. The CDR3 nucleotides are TGTGCCAGCAGCCAAGAACCAGCCGGCCCCCTTGGCGGGACCCAGTACTTC.

Here the CDR3 reads CSASINEQFF. The CDR3 nucleotides read TGCAGTGCTAGCATCAATGAGCAGTTCTTC. J is TRBJ2-1 and V is TRBV20-1; D is unclear. From germline, CDR1 is DFQATT and CDR2 SNEGSKA (reference sequence). V gave up 3 bases and J gave up 6 bases, with 3 bases separating them. This CDR3 is built from 10 residues.